This T cell receptor (beta chain) was documented in a study of control samples from healthy donors and cancer patients. Clones were sequenced by immunoSEQ multiplex PCR, and TCRdb holds only the in-frame ones, with some missing. The sample lists approximately 99,000 clones, 82% occurring once. With 2 bases removed from V and 0 bases from J, the gap between germline ends came to 9 bases. This CDR3 comprises 15 residues. Germline CDR1 is MNHNY and CDR2 is SVGAGI (reference sequence). The sequenced sample consisted of blood. The chain joins TRBV6-6 to TRBJ2-3; the D is unclear. This receptor was taken from a man younger than 35 in good health. In nucleotides, the CDR3 is TGTGCCAGCAGTTACGCGACACATAGCACAGATACGCAGTATTTT. This sequence encodes CASSYATHSTDTQYF.